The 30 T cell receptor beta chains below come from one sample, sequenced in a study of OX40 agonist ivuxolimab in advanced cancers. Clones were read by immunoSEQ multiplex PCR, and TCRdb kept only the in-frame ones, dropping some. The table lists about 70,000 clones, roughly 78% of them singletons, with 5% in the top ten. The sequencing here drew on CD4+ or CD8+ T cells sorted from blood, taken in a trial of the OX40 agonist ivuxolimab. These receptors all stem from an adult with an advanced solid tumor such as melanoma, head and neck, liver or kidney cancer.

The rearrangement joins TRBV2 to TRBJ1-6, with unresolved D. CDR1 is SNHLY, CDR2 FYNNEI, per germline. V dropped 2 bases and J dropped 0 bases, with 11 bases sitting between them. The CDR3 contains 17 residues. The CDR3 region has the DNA TGTGCCAGCAGTGAAATCCCGGGTAGCTCCTATAATTCACCCCTCCACTTT. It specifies CASSEIPGSSYNSPLHF.

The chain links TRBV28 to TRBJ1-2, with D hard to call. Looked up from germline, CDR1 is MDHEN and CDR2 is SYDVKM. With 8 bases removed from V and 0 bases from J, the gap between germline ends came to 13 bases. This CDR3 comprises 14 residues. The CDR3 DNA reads TGTGCCAGCTCTGAAGGAGCGGCTAACTATGGCTACACCTTC. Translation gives CASSEGAANYGYTF.

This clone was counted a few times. CDR3 DNA: TGCGCCAGCAGATATGGGGCGACCACCGGGGAGCTGTTTTTT. This translates into CASRYGATTGELFF. This sequence joins TRBV4-1 and TRBJ2-2, with TRBD1 as a possible D gene (5 bases). The CDR3 runs 14 residues. CDR1 and CDR2 from the germline V gene are MGHRA and YSYEKL. V was clipped by 6 bases and J by 4 bases, with 12 bases between them.

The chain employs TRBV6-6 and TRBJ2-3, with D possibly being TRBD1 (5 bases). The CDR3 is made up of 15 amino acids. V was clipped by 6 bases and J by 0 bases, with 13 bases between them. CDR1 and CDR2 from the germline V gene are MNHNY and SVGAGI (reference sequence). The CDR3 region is CASSKRQTSTDTQYF. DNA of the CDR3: TGTGCCAGCAGCAAAAGACAGACAAGCACAGATACGCAGTATTTT.

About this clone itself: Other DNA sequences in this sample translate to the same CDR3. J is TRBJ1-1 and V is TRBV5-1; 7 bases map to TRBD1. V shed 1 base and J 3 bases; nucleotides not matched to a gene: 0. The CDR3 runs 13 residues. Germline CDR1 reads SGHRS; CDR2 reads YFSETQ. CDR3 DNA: TGCGCCAGCAGCTTGCAGGGGGACACTGAAGCTTTCTTT. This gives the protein CASSLQGDTEAFF. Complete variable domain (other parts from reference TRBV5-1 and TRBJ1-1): KAGVTQTPRYLIKTRGQQVTLSCSPISGHRSVSWYQQTPGQGLQFLFEYFSETQRNKGNFPGRFSGRQFSNSRSEMNVSTLELGDSALYLCASSLQGDTEAFFGQGTRLTVV.

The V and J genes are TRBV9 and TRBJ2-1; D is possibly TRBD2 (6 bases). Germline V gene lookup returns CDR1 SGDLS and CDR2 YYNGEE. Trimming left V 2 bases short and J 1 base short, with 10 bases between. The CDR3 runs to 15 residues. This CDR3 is CASSVAGYSYNEQFF. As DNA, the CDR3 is TGTGCCAGCAGCGTGGCGGGGTATTCCTACAATGAGCAGTTCTTC.

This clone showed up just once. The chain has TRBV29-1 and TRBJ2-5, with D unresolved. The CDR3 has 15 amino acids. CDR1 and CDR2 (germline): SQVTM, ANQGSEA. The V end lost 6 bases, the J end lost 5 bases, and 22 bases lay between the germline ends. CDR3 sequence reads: CSVARGFGKLETQYF. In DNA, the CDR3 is TGCAGCGTGGCCCGAGGCTTTGGGAAGCTCGAGACCCAGTACTTC.

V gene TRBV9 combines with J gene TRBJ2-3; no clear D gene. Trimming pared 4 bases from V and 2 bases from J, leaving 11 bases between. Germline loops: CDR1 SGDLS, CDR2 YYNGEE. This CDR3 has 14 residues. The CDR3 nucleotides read TGTGCCAGCAGCCCCGGAGCGATCACAGATACGCAGTATTTT. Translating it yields CASSPGAITDTQYF.

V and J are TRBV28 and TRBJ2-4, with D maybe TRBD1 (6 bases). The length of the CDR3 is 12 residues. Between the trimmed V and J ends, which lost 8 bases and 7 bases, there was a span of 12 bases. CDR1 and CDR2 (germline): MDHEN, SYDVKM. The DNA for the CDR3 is TGTGCCAGCCAAGGGGGTGGGAACATTCAGTACTTC. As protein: CASQGGGNIQYF. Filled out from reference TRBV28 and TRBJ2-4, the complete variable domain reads DVKVTQSSRYLVKRTGEKVFLECVQDMDHENMFWYRQDPGLGLRLIYFSYDVKMKEKGDIPEGYSVSREKKERFSLILESASTNQTSMYLCASQGGGNIQYFGAGTRLSVL.

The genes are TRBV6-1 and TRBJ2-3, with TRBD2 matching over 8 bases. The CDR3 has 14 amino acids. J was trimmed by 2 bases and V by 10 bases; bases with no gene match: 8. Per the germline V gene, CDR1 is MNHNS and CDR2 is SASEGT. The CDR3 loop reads CATEAGDLTDTQYF. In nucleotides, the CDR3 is TGTGCCACAGAAGCGGGAGACCTCACAGATACGCAGTATTTT.

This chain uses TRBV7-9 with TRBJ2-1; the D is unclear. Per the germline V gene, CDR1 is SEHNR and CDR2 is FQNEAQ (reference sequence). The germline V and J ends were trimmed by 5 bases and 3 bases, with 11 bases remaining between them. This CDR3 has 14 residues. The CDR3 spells CASSPLYNYNEQFF. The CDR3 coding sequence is TGTGCCAGCAGCCCGCTCTATAACTACAATGAGCAGTTCTTC.

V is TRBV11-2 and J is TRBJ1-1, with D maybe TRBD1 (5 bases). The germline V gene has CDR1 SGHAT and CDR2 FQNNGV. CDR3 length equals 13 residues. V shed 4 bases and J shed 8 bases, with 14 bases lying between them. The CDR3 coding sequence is TGTGCCAGCAGCTCCGCCCAAGGGGAAGAAGCTTTCTTT. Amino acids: CASSSAQGEEAFF.

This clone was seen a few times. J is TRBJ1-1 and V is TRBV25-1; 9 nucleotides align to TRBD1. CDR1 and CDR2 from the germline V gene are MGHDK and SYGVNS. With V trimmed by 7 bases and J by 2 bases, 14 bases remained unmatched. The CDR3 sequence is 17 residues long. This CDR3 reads CASTQTGTGTSNTEAFF. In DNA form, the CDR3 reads TGTGCCAGCACCCAGACAGGGACAGGGACGAGTAACACTGAAGCTTTCTTT.

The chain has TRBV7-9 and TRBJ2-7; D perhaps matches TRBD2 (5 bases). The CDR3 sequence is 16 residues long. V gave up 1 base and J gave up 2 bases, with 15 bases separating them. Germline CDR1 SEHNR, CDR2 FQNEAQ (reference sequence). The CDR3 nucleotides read TGTGCCAGCAGCTTAGACCAAGGAGGCAGAACCTACGAGCAGTACTTC. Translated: CASSLDQGGRTYEQYF. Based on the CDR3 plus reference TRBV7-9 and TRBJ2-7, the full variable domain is DTGVSQNPRHKITKRGQNVTFRCDPISEHNRLYWYRQTLGQGPEFLTYFQNEAQLEKSRLLSDRFSAERPKGSFSTLEIQRTEQGDSAMYLCASSLDQGGRTYEQYFGPGTRLTVT.

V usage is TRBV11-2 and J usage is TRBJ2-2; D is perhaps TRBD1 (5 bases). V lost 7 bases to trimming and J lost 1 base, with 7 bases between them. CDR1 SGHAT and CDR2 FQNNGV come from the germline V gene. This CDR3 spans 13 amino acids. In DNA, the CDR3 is TGTGCCAGCAATGGACAGAACACCGGGGAGCTGTTTTTT. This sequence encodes CASNGQNTGELFF.

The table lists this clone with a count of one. The CDR3, as DNA: TGCAGCGTTGATACAGGGGGAATGGGGAAACTGTTTTTT. This encodes CSVDTGGMGKLFF. The gene calls are TRBV29-1 and TRBJ1-4, with 8 bases fitting TRBD1. V dropped 3 bases and J dropped 11; count of bases not matched to a gene: 8. This CDR3 is 13 amino acids long. CDR1 and CDR2 from the germline V gene are SQVTM and ANQGSEA.

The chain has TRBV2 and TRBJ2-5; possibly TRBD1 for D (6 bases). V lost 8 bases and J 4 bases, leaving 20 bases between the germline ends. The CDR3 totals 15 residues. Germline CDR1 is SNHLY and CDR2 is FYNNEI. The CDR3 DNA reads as TGTGCCAGCCTCCCCGATCCAGGGGTGCGAGAGACCCAGTACTTC. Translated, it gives CASLPDPGVRETQYF.

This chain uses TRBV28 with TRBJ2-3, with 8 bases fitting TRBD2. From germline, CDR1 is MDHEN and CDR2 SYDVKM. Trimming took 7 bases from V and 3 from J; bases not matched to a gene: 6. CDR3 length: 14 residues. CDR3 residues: CASTVSGATDTQYF. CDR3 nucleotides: TGTGCCAGCACGGTTAGCGGGGCTACAGATACGCAGTATTTT.

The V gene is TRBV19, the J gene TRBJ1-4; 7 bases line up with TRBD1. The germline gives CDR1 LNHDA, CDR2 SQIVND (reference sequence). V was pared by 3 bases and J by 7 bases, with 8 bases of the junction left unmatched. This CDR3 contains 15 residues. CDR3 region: CASSIISTGTEKLFF. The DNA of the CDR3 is TGTGCCAGTAGTATCATTTCGACAGGGACTGAAAAACTGTTTTTT.

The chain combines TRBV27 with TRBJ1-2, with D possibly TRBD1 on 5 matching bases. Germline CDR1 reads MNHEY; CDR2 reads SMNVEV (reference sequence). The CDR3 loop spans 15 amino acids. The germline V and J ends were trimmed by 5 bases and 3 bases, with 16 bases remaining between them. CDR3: CASSPTPGTDYGYTF. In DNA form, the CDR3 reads TGTGCCAGCAGTCCTACCCCCGGGACCGACTATGGCTACACCTTC.

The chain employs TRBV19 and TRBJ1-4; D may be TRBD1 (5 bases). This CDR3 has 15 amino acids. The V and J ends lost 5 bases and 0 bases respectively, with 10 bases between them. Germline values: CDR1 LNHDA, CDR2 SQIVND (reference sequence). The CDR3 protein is CASSGTDATNEKLFF. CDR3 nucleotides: TGTGCCAGTAGTGGGACGGACGCAACTAATGAAAAACTGTTTTTT.

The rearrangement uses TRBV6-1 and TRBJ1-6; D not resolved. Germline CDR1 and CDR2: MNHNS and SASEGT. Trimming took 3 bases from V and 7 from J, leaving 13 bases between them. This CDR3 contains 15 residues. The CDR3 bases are TGTGCCAGCAGTGAGAGAGGAGTCGGGAATTCACCCCTCCACTTT. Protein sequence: CASSERGVGNSPLHF.

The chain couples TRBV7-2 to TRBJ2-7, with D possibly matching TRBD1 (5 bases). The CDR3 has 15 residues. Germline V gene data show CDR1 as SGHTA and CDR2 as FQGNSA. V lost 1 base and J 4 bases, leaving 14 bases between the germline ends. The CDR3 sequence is CASSLVMQGNYEQYF. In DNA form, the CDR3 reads TGTGCCAGCAGCTTAGTAATGCAGGGTAATTACGAGCAGTACTTC.

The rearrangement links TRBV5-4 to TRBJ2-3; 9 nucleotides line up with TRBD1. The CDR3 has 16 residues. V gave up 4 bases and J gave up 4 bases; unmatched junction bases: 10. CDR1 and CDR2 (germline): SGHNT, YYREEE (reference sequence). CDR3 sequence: CASSPLGTGGADTQYF. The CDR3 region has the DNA TGTGCCAGCAGCCCTTTAGGTACAGGGGGCGCAGATACGCAGTATTTT.

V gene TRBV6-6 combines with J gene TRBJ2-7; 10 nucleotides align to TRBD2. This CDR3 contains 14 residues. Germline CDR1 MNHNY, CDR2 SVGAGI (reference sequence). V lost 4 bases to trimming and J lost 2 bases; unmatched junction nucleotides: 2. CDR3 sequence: CASSFLAGAYEQYF. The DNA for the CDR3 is TGTGCCAGCAGTTTCCTAGCGGGAGCCTACGAGCAGTACTTC.

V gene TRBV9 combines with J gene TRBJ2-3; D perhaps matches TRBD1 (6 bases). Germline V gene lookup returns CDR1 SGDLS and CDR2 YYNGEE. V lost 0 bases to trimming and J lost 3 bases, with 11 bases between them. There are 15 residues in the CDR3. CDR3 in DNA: TGTGCCAGCAGCGTAGGGCCAGGGGTTACAGATACGCAGTATTTT. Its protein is CASSVGPGVTDTQYF.

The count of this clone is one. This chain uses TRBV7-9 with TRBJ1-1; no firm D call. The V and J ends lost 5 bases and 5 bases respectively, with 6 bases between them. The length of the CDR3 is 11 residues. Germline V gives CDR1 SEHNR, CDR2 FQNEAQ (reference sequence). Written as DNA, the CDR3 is TGTGCCAGCAGCCTTATGACTGAAGCTTTCTTT. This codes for CASSLMTEAFF. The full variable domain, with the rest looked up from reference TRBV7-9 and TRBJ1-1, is DTGVSQNPRHKITKRGQNVTFRCDPISEHNRLYWYRQTLGQGPEFLTYFQNEAQLEKSRLLSDRFSAERPKGSFSTLEIQRTEQGDSAMYLCASSLMTEAFFGQGTRLTVV.

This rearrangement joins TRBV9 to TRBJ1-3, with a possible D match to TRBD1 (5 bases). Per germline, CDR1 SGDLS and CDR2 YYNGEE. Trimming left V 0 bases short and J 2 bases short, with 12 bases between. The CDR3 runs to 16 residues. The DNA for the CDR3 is TGTGCCAGCAGCGTAGCCATCGGGGCCACTGGAAACACCATATATTTT. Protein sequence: CASSVAIGATGNTIYF. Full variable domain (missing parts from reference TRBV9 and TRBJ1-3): DSGVTQTPKHLITATGQRVTLRCSPRSGDLSVYWYQQSLDQGLQFLIQYYNGEERAKGNILERFSAQQFPDLHSELNLSSLELGDSALYFCASSVAIGATGNTIYFGEGSWLTVV.

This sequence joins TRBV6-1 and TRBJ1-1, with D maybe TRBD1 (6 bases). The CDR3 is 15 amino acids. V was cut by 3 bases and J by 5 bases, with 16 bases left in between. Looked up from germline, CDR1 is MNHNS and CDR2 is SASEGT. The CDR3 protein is CASSDYFRGKTEAFF. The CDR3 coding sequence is TGTGCCAGCAGTGACTACTTCAGGGGAAAAACTGAAGCTTTCTTT.

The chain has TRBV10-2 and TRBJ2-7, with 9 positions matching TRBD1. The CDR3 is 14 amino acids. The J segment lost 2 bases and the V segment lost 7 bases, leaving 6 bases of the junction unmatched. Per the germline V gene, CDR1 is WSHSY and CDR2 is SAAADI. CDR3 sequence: CASTSDRGAYEQYF. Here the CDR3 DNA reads TGCGCCAGCACATCTGACAGGGGGGCCTACGAGCAGTACTTC.